This T cell receptor (beta chain) was found in a study of cytomegalovirus exposure and HLA in healthy donors. Across the study: Early released data had 65 million to 100 million unique TCRs, all coming from HLA-typed donors.

CDR1 and CDR2 from the germline V gene are SEHNR and FQNEAQ (reference sequence). CDR3 length: 12 amino acids. Comments on this clone: Sequence at one end of the junction differs from germline and may be a read error.

PCR employed 60 Vbeta and 13 Jbeta primers. Clones were read by immunoSEQ multiplex PCR, and TCRdb kept only the in-frame ones, dropping some. This sample has more than 150,000 clones, with approximately 80% found just once. The specimen was PBMCs. J is TRBJ1-6 and V is TRBV7-9, with D uncertain. The TCR originated in a woman aged 40 to 50 in good health and CMV-seropositive. The DNA for the CDR3 is TGTTCCAGCAGCCGAGAGAATTCACCCCTCCACTTT. Its translation is CSSSRENSPLHF.